This T cell receptor beta chain stems from a study of blood T cell repertoires in COVID-19. Study summary: Sites in the United States, Italy and Spain provided acute and convalescent COVID-19 samples. The analysed material was cDNA or gDNA that came from T cells, B-cell-depleted T cells, or PBMCs.

CDR1 and CDR2 from the germline V gene are MNHEY and SVGAGI. This CDR3 contains 13 residues. Trimming took off 4 bases at V and 0 bases at J, with 7 bases between the two ends. Source study methods: Counts of nucleated cells, estimated from reference gene primer amplification, were obtained. TCRdb keeps only in-frame clones here, not all; method: immunoSEQ multiplex PCR. From that table come the V and J calls and clone size; the DNA was used to work out D and trimming. The repertoire holds around 620,000 clones, with approximately 90% as singletons. The V and J genes are TRBV6-5 and TRBJ2-7, with D unclear. The clonotype originates from a woman under 30 with acute or convalescent COVID-19. Sequenced material: peripheral blood. For the CDR3, the DNA is TGTGCCAGCAGTTCCGCCTACTCCTACGAGCAGTACTTC. Its protein product is CASSSAYSYEQYF.